These T cell receptor beta chains were read from a single sample in a study of blood T cell repertoires in COVID-19. Generated by immunoSEQ multiplex PCR, the TCRdb table keeps only in-frame clones and is missing some. The sample consists of around 20,000 clones, about 91% of them appearing once. The sample taken for sequencing was peripheral blood. These receptors were obtained from a man between 65 and 85 years old with active COVID-19. Both conserved end residues are part of each CDR3. The size entry is marked missing in some rows and otherwise reads once, few, many or a size class.

.	TRBV5-5	TRBJ2-1	CASSTTLRGGLNNEQFF
few	TRBV4-1	TRBJ2-3	CASSQDLAGYTDTQYF
.	TRBV10-3	TRBJ2-2	CAISESGYTGELFF
.	TRBV4-1	TRBJ1-1	CASSQEGRGRGTEAFF
.	TRBV30	TRBJ1-6	CAFNRDSPLHF
.	TRBV10-3	TRBJ1-5	CAISGTGGNQPQHF
.	TRBV5-1	TRBJ2-5	CASSSSGEETQYF
.	TRBV5-6	TRBJ1-1	CASSSRGVNTEAFF
.	TRBV19	TRBJ2-1	CASSLRSRRSYNEQFF
.	TRBV11-3	TRBJ2-2	CASSPQQNTGELFF
.	TRBV27	TRBJ2-3	CASSLIGLAGHTDTQYF
.	TRBV7-8	TRBJ2-5	CASSLWAGETQYF
.	TRBV10-3	TRBJ1-2	CAISGGDSDNYGYTF
few	TRBV10-3	TRBJ1-5	CAISEDSLYSNQPQHF
.	TRBV5-1	TRBJ1-3	CASSKDISSGNTIYF
.	TRBV2	TRBJ1-1	CASSFRGTEAFF
.	TRBV5-5	TRBJ1-4	CASSLQGVSNEKLFF